This T cell receptor beta chain was profiled in a study of T cell changes during pregnancy in multiple sclerosis. TCRdb's table, derived via immunoSEQ multiplex PCR, lists solely in-frame clones and lacks some. The table lists 85,000 to 100,000 clones, almost 95% of them singletons. J lost 4 bases, V lost 5 bases, and 1 base had no gene match. The CDR3 runs 13 residues. Germline V gene lookup returns CDR1 SGHNT and CDR2 YENEEA. This chain joins TRBV11-3 and TRBJ2-7; 11 bases are shared with TRBD2. This TCR was sampled from a female donor with multiple sclerosis, enrolled in a pregnancy study. The sample in question was peripheral blood, obtained in the first trimester of pregnancy. CDR3 sequence (DNA): TGTGCCAGCAGCCGACTAGCGGGATACGAGCAGTACTTC. Protein: CASSRLAGYEQYF.